Below, 4 T cell receptor beta chains from the same sample are listed, as sequenced in a study of blood T cell repertoires in COVID-19. This table comes from immunoSEQ multiplex PCR, and its TCRdb copy is limited to in-frame clones, with some not included. The sample holds just over 250,000 clones, more than 90% seen once. Sequencing was performed on peripheral blood. These receptors all stem from a young adult with COVID-19, enrolled during active disease.

The chain uses TRBV4-1 and TRBJ2-3, with 8 bases lining up with TRBD1. The CDR3 runs 15 residues. V gave up 1 base and J gave up 6 bases; unmatched junction bases: 6. CDR1 MGHRA and CDR2 YSYEKL come from the germline V gene. The CDR3 nucleotides are TGCGCCAGCAGCCAAGCCGGACAGGGATTTGATACGCAGTATTTT. Protein: CASSQAGQGFDTQYF.

This clone has only a few counts. The chain joins TRBV3-1 (or the pseudogene TRBV3-2) to TRBJ1-1; tentative D call: TRBD1 (5 bases). With 4 bases removed from V and 10 bases from J, the gap between germline ends came to 16 bases. CDR3 size: 13 residues. Germline V gene sequence: CDR1 LGHDT, CDR2 YNNKEL (reference sequence). CDR3 residues: CASSLRLVGGAFF. Here the CDR3 DNA reads TGTGCCAGCAGCCTTAGGCTAGTGGGGGGAGCTTTCTTT.

V is TRBV6-2 or TRBV6-3 and J is TRBJ2-3; TRBD2 matches 14 bases. This CDR3 contains 18 residues. The V gene's germline CDR1 is MNHEY and CDR2 SVGEGT. The V gene end was trimmed by 2 bases and the J gene end by 1 base; junction bases not matched to a gene: 5. The CDR3 region is CASSYTGLAGERTDTQYF. CDR3 sequence (DNA): TGTGCCAGCAGTTACACGGGACTAGCGGGAGAACGCACAGATACGCAGTATTTT.

This clone was detected only once. The chain employs TRBV4-3 and TRBJ2-7, with TRBD2 matching over 12 bases. The CDR3 sequence is 17 residues long. Germline CDR1 reads LGHNA; CDR2 reads YSLEER. V lost 3 bases and J lost 1; bases outside the gene matches: 7. The CDR3 sequence: CASSHLIGTSGSYEQYF. As DNA, the CDR3 is TGCGCCAGCAGCCATTTGATCGGGACTAGCGGGTCCTACGAGCAGTACTTC.